The present T cell receptor (beta chain) was sequenced within a study of blood T cell repertoires in COVID-19. Looking at the study overall: Spain, Italy and the United States supplied samples that represented acute and convalescent COVID-19. In each case, the material was cDNA or gDNA derived from T cells, B-cell-depleted T cells, or PBMCs.

With 3 bases removed from V and 8 bases from J, the gap between germline ends came to 7 bases. The CDR3 is 12 amino acids. The V gene's germline CDR1 is MNHEY and CDR2 SMNVEV (reference sequence). Per the authors' pipeline: Using reference gene primer amplification, nucleated cell counts were estimated. Repertoires were generated with immunoSEQ multiplex PCR, while TCRdb's copy carries only in-frame clones and drops some. The D gene and trimming were derived from the DNA, and the V and J assignments and clone size from that table. The data contain about 150,000 clones, approximately 78% of them singletons.

The chain carries TRBV27 and TRBJ2-2; D not certain. This sequence originates from a human donor with acute or convalescent COVID-19. The donor label of this sample is uncertain. The sample taken for sequencing was peripheral blood. The CDR3 nucleotides read TGTGCCAGCAGTTTTACGACTGGGGAGCTGTTTTTT. This gives the protein CASSFTTGELFF.